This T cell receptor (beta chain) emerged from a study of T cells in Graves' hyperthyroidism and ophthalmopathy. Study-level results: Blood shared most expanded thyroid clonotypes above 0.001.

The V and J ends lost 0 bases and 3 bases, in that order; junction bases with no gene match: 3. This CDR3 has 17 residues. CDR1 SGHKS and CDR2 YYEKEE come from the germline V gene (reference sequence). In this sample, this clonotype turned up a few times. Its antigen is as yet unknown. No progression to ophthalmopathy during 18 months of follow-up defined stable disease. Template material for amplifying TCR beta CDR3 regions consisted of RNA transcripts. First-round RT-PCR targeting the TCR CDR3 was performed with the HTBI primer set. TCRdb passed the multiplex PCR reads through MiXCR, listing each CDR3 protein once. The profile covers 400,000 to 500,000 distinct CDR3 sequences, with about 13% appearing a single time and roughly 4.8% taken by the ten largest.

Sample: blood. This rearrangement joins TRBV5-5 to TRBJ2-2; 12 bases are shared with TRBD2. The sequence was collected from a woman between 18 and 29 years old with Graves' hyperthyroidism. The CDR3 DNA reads TGTGCCAGCAGCTTGGGACTAGCGGGAGTTCACACCGGGGAGCTGTTTTTT. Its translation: CASSLGLAGVHTGELFF.